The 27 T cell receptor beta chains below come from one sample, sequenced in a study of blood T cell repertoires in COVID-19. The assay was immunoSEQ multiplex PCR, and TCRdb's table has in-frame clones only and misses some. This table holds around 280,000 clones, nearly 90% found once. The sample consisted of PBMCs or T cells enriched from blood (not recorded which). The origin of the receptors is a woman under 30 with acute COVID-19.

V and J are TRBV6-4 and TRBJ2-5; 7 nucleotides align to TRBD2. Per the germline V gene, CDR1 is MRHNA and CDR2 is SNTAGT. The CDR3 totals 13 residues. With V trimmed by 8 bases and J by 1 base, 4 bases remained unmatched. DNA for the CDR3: TGTGCCAGCCTGACGGGAGGCCAAGAGACCCAGTACTTC. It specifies CASLTGGQETQYF.

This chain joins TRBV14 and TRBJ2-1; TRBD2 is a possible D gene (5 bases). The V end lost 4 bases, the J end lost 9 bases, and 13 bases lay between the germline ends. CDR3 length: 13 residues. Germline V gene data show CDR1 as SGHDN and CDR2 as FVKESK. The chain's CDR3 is CASSPQRYGEQFF. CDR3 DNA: TGTGCCAGCAGCCCGCAGCGGTATGGTGAGCAGTTCTTC.

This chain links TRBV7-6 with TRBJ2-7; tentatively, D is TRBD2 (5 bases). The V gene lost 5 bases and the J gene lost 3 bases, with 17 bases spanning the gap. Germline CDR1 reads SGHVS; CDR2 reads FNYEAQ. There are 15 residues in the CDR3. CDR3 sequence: CASSTRPGWDYEQYF. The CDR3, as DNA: TGTGCCAGCAGCACAAGACCGGGATGGGACTACGAGCAGTACTTC.

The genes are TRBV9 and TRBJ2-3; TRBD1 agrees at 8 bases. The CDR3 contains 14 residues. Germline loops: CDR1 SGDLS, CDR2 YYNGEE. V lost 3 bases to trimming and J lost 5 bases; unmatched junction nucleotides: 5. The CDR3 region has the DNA TGTGCCAGCAGCGAGACAGGGGATAAAGATACGCAGTATTTT. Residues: CASSETGDKDTQYF.

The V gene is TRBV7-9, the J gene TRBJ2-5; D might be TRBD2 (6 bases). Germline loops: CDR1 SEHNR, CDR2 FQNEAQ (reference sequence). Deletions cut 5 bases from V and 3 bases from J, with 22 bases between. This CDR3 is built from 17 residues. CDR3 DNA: TGTGCCAGCAGCCCACTCCAGGGAACGGGGGAAGAAGAGACCCAGTACTTC. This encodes CASSPLQGTGEEETQYF.

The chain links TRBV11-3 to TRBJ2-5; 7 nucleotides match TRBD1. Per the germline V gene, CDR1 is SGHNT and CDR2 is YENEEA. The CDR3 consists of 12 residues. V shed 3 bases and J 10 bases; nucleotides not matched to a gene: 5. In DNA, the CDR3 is TGTGCCAGCAGCTTGGGCCGGGACAGCCAGTACTTC. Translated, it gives CASSLGRDSQYF. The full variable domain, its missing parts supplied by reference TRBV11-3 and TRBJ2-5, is EAGVVQSPRYKIIEKKQPVAFWCNPISGHNTLYWYLQNLGQGPELLIRYENEEAVDDSQLPKDRFSAERLKGVDSTLKIQPAELGDSAVYLCASSLGRDSQYFGPGTRLLVL.

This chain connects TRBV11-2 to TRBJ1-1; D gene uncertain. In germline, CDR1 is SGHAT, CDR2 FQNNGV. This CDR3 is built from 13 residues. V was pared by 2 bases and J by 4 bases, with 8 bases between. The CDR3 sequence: CASSLTVGTEAFF. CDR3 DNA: TGTGCCAGCAGCTTAACGGTTGGCACTGAAGCTTTCTTT.

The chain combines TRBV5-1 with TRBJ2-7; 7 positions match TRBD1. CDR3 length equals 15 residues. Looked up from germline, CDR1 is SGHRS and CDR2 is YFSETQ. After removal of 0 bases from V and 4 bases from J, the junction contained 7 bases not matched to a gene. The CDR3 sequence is CASSLEQGVTYEQYF. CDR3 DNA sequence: TGCGCCAGCAGCTTGGAGCAGGGGGTCACATACGAGCAGTACTTC.

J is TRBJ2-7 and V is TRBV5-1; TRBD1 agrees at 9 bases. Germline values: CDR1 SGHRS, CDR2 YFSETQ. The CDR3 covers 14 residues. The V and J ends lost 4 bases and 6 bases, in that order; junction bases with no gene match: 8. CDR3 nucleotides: TGCGCCAGCAGCCCCTGGACAGGGGAGGGCGAGCAGTACTTC. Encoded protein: CASSPWTGEGEQYF.

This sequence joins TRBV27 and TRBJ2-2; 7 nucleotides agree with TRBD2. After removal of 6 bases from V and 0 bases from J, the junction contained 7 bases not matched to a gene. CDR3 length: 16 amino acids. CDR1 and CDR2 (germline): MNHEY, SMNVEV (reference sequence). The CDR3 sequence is CASSPGGGANTGELFF. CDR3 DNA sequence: TGTGCCAGCAGCCCAGGCGGGGGAGCGAACACCGGGGAGCTGTTTTTT.

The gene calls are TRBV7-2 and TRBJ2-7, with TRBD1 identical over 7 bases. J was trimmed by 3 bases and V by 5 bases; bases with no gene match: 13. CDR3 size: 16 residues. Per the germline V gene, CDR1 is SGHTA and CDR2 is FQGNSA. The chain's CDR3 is CASSPYYRGDGYEQYF. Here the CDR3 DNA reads TGTGCCAGCAGCCCCTACTACAGGGGAGATGGCTACGAGCAGTACTTC. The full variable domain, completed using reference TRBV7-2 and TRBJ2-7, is GAGVSQSPSNKVTEKGKDVELRCDPISGHTALYWYRQSLGQGLEFLIYFQGNSAPDKSGLPSDRFSAERTGGSVSTLTIQRTQQEDSAVYLCASSPYYRGDGYEQYFGPGTRLTVT.

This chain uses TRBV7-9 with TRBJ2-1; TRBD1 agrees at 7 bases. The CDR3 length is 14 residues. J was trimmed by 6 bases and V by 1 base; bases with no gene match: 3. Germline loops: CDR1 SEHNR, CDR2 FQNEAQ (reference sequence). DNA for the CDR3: TGTGCCAGCAGCTTAGTGGGACAGTTCAATGAGCAGTTCTTC. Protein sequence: CASSLVGQFNEQFF.

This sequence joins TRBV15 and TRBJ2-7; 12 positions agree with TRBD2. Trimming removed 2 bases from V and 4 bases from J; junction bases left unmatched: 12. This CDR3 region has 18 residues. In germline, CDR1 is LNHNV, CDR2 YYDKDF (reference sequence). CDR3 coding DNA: TGTGCCACCAGCAGAAACCTCGGTACTAGCGGGAGGTCGTACGAGCAGTACTTC. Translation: CATSRNLGTSGRSYEQYF.

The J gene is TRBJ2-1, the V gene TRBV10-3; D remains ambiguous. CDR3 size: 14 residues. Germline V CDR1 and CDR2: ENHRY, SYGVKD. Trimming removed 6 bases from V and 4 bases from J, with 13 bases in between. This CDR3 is CAIRETEIYNEQFF. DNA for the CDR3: TGTGCCATCAGAGAAACAGAGATATACAATGAGCAGTTCTTC.

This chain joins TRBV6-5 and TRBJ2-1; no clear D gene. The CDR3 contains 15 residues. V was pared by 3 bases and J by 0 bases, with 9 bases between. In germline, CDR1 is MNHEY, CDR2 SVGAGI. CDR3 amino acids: CASSYEAFSYNEQFF. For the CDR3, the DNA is TGTGCCAGCAGTTATGAAGCGTTCTCCTACAATGAGCAGTTCTTC.

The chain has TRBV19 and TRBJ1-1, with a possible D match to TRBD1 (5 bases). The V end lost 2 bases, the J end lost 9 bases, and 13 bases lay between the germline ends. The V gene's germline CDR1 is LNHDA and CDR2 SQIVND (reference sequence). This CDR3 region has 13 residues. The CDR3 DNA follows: TGTGCCAGTAGTATAACACAGGCTAGTAAAGCTTTCTTT. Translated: CASSITQASKAFF.

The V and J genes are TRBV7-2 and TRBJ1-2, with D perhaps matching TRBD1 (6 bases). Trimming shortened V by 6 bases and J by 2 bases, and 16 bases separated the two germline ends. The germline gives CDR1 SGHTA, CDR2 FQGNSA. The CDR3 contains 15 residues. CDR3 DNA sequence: TGTGCCAGCAGTCGAACGGGGGGGGCGAACTATGGCTACACCTTC. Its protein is CASSRTGGANYGYTF.

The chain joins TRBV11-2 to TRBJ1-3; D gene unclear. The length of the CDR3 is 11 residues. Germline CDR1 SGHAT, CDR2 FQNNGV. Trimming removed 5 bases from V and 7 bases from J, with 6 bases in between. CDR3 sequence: CASSAGNTIYF. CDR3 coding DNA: TGTGCCAGCAGCGCGGGGAACACCATATATTTT.

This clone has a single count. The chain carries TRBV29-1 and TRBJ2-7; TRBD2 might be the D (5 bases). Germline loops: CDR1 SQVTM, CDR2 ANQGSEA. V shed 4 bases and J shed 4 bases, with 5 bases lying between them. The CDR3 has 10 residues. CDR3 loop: CSVGGYEQYF. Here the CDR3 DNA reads TGCAGCGTTGGAGGGTACGAGCAGTACTTC.

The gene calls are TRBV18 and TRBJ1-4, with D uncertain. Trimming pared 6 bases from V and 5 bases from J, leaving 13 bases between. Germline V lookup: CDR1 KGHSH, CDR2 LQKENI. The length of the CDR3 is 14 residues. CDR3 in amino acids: CASSLRVSNEKLFF. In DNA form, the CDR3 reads TGTGCCAGCTCTTTGCGAGTCTCCAATGAAAAACTGTTTTTT. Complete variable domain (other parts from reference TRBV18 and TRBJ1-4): NAGVMQNPRHLVRRRGQEARLRCSPMKGHSHVYWYRQLPEEGLKFMVYLQKENIIDESGMPKERFSAEFPKEGPSILRIQQVVRGDSAAYFCASSLRVSNEKLFFGSGTQLSVL.

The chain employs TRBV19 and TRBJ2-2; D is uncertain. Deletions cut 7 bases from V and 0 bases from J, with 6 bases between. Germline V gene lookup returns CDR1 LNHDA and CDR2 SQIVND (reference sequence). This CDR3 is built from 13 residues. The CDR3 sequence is CASISSNTGELFF. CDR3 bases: TGTGCCAGTATTTCCTCGAACACCGGGGAGCTGTTTTTT.

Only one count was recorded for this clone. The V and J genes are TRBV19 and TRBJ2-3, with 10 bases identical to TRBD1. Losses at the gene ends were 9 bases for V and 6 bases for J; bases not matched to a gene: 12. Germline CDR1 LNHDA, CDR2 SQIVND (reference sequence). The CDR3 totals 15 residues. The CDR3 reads CASTITGTGADTQYF. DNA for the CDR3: TGTGCCAGCACGATTACCGGGACAGGGGCTGATACGCAGTATTTT.

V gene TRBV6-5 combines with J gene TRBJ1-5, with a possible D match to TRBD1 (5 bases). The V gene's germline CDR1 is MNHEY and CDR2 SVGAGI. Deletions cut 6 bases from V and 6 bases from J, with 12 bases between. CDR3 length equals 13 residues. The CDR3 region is CASRLDSIQPQHF. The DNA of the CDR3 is TGTGCCAGCAGACTCGACAGTATTCAGCCCCAGCATTTT.

CDR3 sequence reads: CATSEGRGLGNEKLFF. CDR3 DNA: TGTGCCACCAGTGAAGGCAGGGGGCTAGGTAATGAAAAACTGTTTTTT. The chain employs TRBV24-1 and TRBJ1-4, with TRBD1 matching over 8 bases. The germline CDR1 and CDR2 sequences are KGHDR and SFDVKD. The CDR3 is 16 amino acids. Trimming took 4 bases from V and 4 from J; bases not matched to a gene: 7.

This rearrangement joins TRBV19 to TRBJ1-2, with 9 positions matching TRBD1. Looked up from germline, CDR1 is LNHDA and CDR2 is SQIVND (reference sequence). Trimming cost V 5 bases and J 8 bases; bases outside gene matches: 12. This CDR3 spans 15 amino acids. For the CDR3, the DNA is TGTGCCAGTAGTCCGCGAACAGGGGGCCAGGAGGGCTACACCTTC. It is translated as CASSPRTGGQEGYTF.

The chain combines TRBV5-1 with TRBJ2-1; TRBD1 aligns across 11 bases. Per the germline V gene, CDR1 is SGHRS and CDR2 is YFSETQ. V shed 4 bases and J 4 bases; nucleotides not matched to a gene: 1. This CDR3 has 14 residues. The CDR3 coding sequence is TGCGCCAGCAGCCGGGACAGGGGGTACAATGAGCAGTTCTTC. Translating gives CASSRDRGYNEQFF.

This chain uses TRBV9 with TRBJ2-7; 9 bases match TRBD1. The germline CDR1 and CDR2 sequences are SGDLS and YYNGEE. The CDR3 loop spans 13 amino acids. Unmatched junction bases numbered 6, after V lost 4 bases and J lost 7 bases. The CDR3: CASSLQGAGEQYF. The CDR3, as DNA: TGTGCCAGCAGCCTACAGGGGGCTGGAGAGCAGTACTTC.